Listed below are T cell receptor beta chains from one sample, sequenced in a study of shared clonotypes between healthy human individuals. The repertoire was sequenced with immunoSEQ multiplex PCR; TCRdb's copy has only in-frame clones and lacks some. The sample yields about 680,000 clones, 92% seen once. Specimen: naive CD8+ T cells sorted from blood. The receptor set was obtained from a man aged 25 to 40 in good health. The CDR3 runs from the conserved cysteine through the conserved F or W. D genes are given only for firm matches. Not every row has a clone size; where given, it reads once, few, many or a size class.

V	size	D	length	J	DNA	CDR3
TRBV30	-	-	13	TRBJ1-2	TGTGCCTGGGTCCCCGCGGACTCTTATGGCTACACCTTC	CAWVPADSYGYTF
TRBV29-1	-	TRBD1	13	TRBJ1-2	TGCAGCGTTGAAGATACAGGGGTAGAGCGCTACACCTTC	CSVEDTGVERYTF
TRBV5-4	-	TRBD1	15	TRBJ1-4	TGTGCCAGCAGCCCGGACAGGGAAACTAATGAAAAACTGTTTTTT	CASSPDRETNEKLFF
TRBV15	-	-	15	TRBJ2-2	TGTGCCACCACAAATGTCCGGGAGAACACCGGGGAGCTGTTTTTT	CATTNVRENTGELFF
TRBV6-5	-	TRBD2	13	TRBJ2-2	TGTGCCAGCAGTTGGGCGGGGGCCGGGGAGCTGTTTTTT	CASSWAGAGELFF
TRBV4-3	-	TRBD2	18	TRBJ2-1	TGCGCCAGCAGCAAAACCTTGGCCGGGGGGTCCCTCCCCGCTGAGCAGTTCTTC	CASSKTLAGGSLPAEQFF
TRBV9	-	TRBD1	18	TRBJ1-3	TGTGCCAGTACCGACGGACAGGGGCCAGGGGCGACAGGAAACACCATATATTTT	CASTDGQGPGATGNTIYF
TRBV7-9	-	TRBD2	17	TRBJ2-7	TGTGCCAGCAGCTCCCCCGCCTCTAGCGGCCTCTCCTACGAGCAGTACTTC	CASSSPASSGLSYEQYF
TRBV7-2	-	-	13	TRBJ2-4	TGTGCCAGCAGCCCCAGGGGGAGGAACATTCAGTACTTC	CASSPRGRNIQYF
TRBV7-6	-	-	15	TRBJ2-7	TGTGCCAGCAGCTTAGCTACCAAATGGACATACGAGCAGTACTTC	CASSLATKWTYEQYF
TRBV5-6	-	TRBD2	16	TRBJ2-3	TGTGCCAGCAGCCCTGGACTAGTGGGTAGTGCAGATACGCAGTATTTT	CASSPGLVGSADTQYF
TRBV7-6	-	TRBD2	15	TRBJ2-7	TGTGCCAGCAGCGCTACTAGCGGGAGGGAATACGAGCAGTACTTC	CASSATSGREYEQYF
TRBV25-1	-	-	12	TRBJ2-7	TGTGCCAGCACAGACAGCTCCTACGAGCAGTACTTC	CASTDSSYEQYF
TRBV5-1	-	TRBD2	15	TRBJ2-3	TGCGCCAGCAGCCCGGGACTAGCGGGAGCAGATACGCAGTATTTT	CASSPGLAGADTQYF
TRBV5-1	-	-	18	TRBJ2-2	TGCGCCAGCGGAGACCTGACTAGAAAAGGGTCGAACACCGGGGAGCTGTTTTTT	CASGDLTRKGSNTGELFF
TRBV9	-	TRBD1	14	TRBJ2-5	TGTGCCAGCAGCGTTTGGGGGACAGCAGAGACCCAGTACTTC	CASSVWGTAETQYF
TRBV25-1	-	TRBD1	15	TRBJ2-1	TGTGCCAGCAGTGACACAGGGGATCATGACAATGAGCAGTTCTTC	CASSDTGDHDNEQFF
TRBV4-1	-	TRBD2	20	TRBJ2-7	TGCGCCAGCAGCCAAGTGCCGGGACTAGCGGGAGGTTTAGGCTCCTACGAGCAGTACTTC	CASSQVPGLAGGLGSYEQYF
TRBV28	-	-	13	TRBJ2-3	TGTGCCAGCAGTGGCACCCTCCTGGATACGCAGTATTTT	CASSGTLLDTQYF
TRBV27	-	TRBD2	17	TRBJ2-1	TGTGCCAGCAGTTCCCTCACTAGCGGGAGGGCCTACAATGAGCAGTTCTTC	CASSSLTSGRAYNEQFF
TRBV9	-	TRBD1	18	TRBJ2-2	TGTGCCAGCAGTAACCGGTGGGGGACAGGGCTGAACACCGGGGAGCTGTTTTTT	CASSNRWGTGLNTGELFF
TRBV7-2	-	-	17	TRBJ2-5	TGTGCCAGCAGCTTAGAAGGCAGGGGAAGGGTCCAAGAGACCCAGTACTTC	CASSLEGRGRVQETQYF
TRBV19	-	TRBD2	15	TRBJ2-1	TGTGCCAGTACCCCGGGGGGGAGCTCCTACAATGAGCAGTTCTTC	CASTPGGSSYNEQFF
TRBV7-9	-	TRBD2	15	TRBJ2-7	TGTGCCAGCAGCTTAAGCGGGAGGGCTTCCTACGAGCAGTACTTC	CASSLSGRASYEQYF
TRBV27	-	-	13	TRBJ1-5	TGTGCCAGCAGCCCCTATAGCAATCAGCCCCAGCATTTT	CASSPYSNQPQHF
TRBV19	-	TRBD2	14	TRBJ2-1	TGTGCCAGTAGTATCGCTAGCGGGTACAATGAGCAGTTCTTC	CASSIASGYNEQFF
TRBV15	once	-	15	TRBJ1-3	TGTGCCACCAGCAGAGACAGGGGCTCTGGAAACACCATATATTTT	CATSRDRGSGNTIYF
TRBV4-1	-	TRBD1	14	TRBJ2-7	TGCGCCAGCAGCCAAACAGGGGGCGGCTACGAGCAGTACTTC	CASSQTGGGYEQYF
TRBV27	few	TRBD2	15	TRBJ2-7	TGTGCCAGCAGTTTATCCACTAGCGGGAGTTACGAGCAGTACTTC	CASSLSTSGSYEQYF
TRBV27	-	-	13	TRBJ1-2	TGTGCCAGCAGTTTGGGCCAGGCACTTGGCTACACCTTC	CASSLGQALGYTF
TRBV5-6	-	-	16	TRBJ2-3	TGTGCCAGCAGCCCTCTCCCGGGCAGCTTCACAGATACGCAGTATTTT	CASSPLPGSFTDTQYF
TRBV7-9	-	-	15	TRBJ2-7	TGTGCCAGCAGCTTAGAGACTAGTCTATTCTACGAGCAGTACTTC	CASSLETSLFYEQYF
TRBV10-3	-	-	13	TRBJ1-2	TGTGCCACAGGGACCGATCGTCAAGGTGGCTACACCTTC	CATGTDRQGGYTF
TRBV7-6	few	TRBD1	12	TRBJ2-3	TGTGCCAGCAGAGGGGACAGAGATACGCAGTATTTT	CASRGDRDTQYF
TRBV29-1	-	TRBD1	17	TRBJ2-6	TGCAGCGTATGGGGGGGACAGGGCCTGACTGGGGCCAACGTCCTGACTTTC	CSVWGGQGLTGANVLTF
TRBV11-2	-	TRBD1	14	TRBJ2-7	TGTGCCAGCAGCCGCCTACAGGGGATCTTCGAGCAGTACTTC	CASSRLQGIFEQYF
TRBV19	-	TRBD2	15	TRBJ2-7	TGTGCCAGTAGTGAAGGGACTAGCTTCGGCGACGAGCAGTACTTC	CASSEGTSFGDEQYF
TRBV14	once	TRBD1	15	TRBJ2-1	TGTGCCAGCAGCCAAGGGACAGGACATTACAATGAGCAGTTCTTC	CASSQGTGHYNEQFF
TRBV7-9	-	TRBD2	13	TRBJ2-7	TGTGCCAGCAGCTTTGGCGGGAGCTACGAGCAGTACTTC	CASSFGGSYEQYF
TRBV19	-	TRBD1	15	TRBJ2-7	TGTGCCAGTAGTCCGACACAGGGGTTCTACTTCGAGCAGTACTTC	CASSPTQGFYFEQYF
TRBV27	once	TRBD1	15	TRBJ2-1	TGTGCCAGCAGTTTGGGACAGGGGATTTACAATGAGCAGTTCTTC	CASSLGQGIYNEQFF
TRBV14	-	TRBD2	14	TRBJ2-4	TGTGCCAGCAGCCCAGGGCTACGGGAGGGCATTCAGTACTTC	CASSPGLREGIQYF
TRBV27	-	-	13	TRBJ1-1	TGTGCCAGCAGTTTGTTAGTGAACACTGAAGCTTTCTTT	CASSLLVNTEAFF
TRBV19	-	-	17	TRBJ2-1	TGTGCCAGTAGTATAGATCTTAGCGGAGGCGCCTACAATGAGCAGTTCTTC	CASSIDLSGGAYNEQFF
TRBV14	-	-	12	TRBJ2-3	TGTGCCAGCAGCTTAGCCGGGACCTCGCAGTATTTT	CASSLAGTSQYF
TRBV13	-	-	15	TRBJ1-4	TGTGCCAGCAGCTTAGGGGCGTCAACTAATGAAAAACTGTTTTTT	CASSLGASTNEKLFF
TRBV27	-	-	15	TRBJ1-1	TGTGCCAGCAGTTTCCCCCCGGGGCGCGGCACTGAAGCTTTCTTT	CASSFPPGRGTEAFF
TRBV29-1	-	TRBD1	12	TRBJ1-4	TGCAGCGTTGAAGATGACAGGGCAGGACTGTTTTTT	CSVEDDRAGLFF
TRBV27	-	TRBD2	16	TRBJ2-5	TGTGCCAGCAGTCATATCCCGGGACTAGGAGGGGAGACCCAGTACTTC	CASSHIPGLGGETQYF
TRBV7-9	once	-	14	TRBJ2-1	TGTGCCAGCGGACTCGATGGGACGGGCAATGAGCAGTTCTTC	CASGLDGTGNEQFF
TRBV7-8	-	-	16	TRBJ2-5	TGTGCCAGCAGCTTGGTAGCTACGGGGACTCAAGAGACCCAGTACTTC	CASSLVATGTQETQYF
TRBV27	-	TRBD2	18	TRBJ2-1	TGTGCCAGCAGTCCACGGACTAGCGGGAGTGTCGACTACAATGAGCAGTTCTTC	CASSPRTSGSVDYNEQFF
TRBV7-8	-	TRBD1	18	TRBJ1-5	TGTGCCAGCAGCTCAGCAGTGGACCGGGACAGGGTTGAACAGCCCCAGCATTTT	CASSSAVDRDRVEQPQHF
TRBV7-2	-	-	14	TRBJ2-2	TGTGCCAGCAGCTTTTTAGGGAACACCGGGGAGCTGTTTTTT	CASSFLGNTGELFF